The 5 T cell receptor beta chains reported below all come from one sample, sequenced in a study of CD8+ T cells in alopecia areata. RNA was extracted and reverse transcribed into cDNA as the sequencing template. Generated by immunoSEQ multiplex PCR, the TCRdb table keeps only in-frame clones and is missing some. The sample holds 90,000 to 130,000 clones; roughly 60% are singletons and the top ten take 20% to 25%. Sample: CD8+ T cells sorted from blood. Receptor source: a human donor in good health.

The chain is built from TRBV28 and TRBJ1-4, with 8 positions matching TRBD1. The CDR3 is 15 residues long. CDR1 and CDR2 from the germline V gene are MDHEN and SYDVKM. The V segment lost 5 bases and the J segment 5 bases; nucleotides outside the gene matches: 7. CDR3 bases: TGTGCCAGCAGTAAGCTACAGGGGGTGAATGAAAAACTGTTTTTT. This codes for CASSKLQGVNEKLFF.

The chain couples TRBV5-1 to TRBJ2-7, with 8 nucleotides matching TRBD1. The trim removed 4 bases at V and 6 bases at J, leaving 15 bases unmatched. The germline gives CDR1 SGHRS, CDR2 YFSETQ. The CDR3 contains 16 residues. The CDR3 nucleotides read TGCGCCAGCAGCCCCTCGATCCTACAGGGGGACCTCGAGCAGTACTTC. Translating it yields CASSPSILQGDLEQYF.

This clone was found a few times. The chain uses TRBV6-5 and TRBJ2-3; TRBD2 agrees at 7 bases. Looked up from germline, CDR1 is MNHEY and CDR2 is SVGAGI. CDR3 size: 14 residues. Trimming removed 7 bases from V and 1 base from J; junction bases left unmatched: 5. This CDR3 reads CASTYGGGTDTQYF. CDR3 in DNA: TGTGCCAGCACCTATGGGGGGGGCACAGATACGCAGTATTTT.

This clone showed up just once. V gene TRBV5-1 combines with J gene TRBJ2-7; possibly TRBD2 for D (5 bases). Trimming stripped 4 bases from V and 1 base from J, with 12 bases between. Looked up from germline, CDR1 is SGHRS and CDR2 is YFSETQ. This CDR3 comprises 14 residues. DNA of the CDR3: TGCGCCAGCAGCCCTGGGCGGGCGTCCTACGAGCAGTACTTC. Its translation is CASSPGRASYEQYF.

The chain couples TRBV27 to TRBJ1-1, with TRBD1 matching 8 bases. V trimming: 5 bases; J trimming: 5 bases; junction bases outside the gene matches: 7. Germline V CDR1 and CDR2: MNHEY, SMNVEV (reference sequence). The length of the CDR3 is 14 residues. The CDR3 sequence is CASSVLTGVTEAFF. CDR3 coding DNA: TGTGCCAGCAGTGTACTGACAGGGGTGACTGAAGCTTTCTTT.